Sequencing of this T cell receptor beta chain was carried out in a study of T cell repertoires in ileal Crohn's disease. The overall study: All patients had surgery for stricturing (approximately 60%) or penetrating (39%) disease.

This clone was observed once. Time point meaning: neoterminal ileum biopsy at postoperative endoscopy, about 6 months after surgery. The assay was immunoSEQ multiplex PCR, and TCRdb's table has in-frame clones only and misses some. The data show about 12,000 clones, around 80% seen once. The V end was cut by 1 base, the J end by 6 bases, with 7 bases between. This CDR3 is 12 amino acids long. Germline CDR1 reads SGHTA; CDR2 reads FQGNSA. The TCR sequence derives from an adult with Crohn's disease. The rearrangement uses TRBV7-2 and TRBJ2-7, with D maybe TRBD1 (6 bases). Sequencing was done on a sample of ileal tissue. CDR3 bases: TGTGCCAGCAGCTTAGGAGGGGGCGAGCAGTACTTC. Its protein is CASSLGGGEQYF. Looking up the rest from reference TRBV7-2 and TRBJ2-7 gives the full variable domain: GAGVSQSPSNKVTEKGKDVELRCDPISGHTALYWYRQSLGQGLEFLIYFQGNSAPDKSGLPSDRFSAERTGGSVSTLTIQRTQQEDSAVYLCASSLGGGEQYFGPGTRLTVT.